The rows below give T cell receptor beta chains drawn from one sample of a study of T-cell memory formation after mild COVID-19. MiXCR was run by TCRdb on the 5' RACE reads, yielding one entry per CDR3 protein. The sample has roughly 500,000 distinct CDR3 sequences, roughly 21% seen once. The source material was PBMCs or a T cell subset sorted from them (not recorded which). These receptor sequences come from an adult woman who had mild COVID-19 (a few samples of this study predate the infection). Cell type and time point are not known. CDR3s include the opening cysteine and the closing phenylalanine or tryptophan. A D gene is named only where the DNA matches it firmly. Some rows mark clone size as missing; the rest say once, few, many or name a class of expanded clone.

j_gene	v_gene	d_gene	abundance	CDR3nt	CDR3aa
TRBJ2-1	TRBV7-2	TRBD2	few	TGTGCCAGCAGCCCGGGACTAGCGGGAGCTGGTTACAATGAGCAGTTCTTC	CASSPGLAGAGYNEQFF
TRBJ1-1	TRBV5-1	TRBD1	NA	TGCGCCAGCAGACAAGACAGGGACGGCCGGAACACTGAAGCTTTCTTT	CASRQDRDGRNTEAFF
TRBJ2-7	TRBV5-1	TRBD1	few	TGCGCCAGCAGCTGGGGACAGGGGGCCTCCTACGAGCAGTACTTC	CASSWGQGASYEQYF
TRBJ2-5	TRBV11-3	NA	NA	TGTGCCAGCAGCCGCGGGGTGTACCAAGAGACCCAGTACTTC	CASSRGVYQETQYF
TRBJ2-5	TRBV20-1	TRBD2	NA	TGCAGTGCTAGAGCTTCCGGGACTACCGCGACCCAGTACTTC	CSARASGTTATQYF
TRBJ2-5	TRBV19	NA	NA	TGTGCCAGTACTTTCACGGGTTCGGAGACCCAGTACTTC	CASTFTGSETQYF
TRBJ1-5	TRBV7-8	NA	NA	TGTGCCAGCAGCTTAGTGCGGAGGCAGGGAAGACGGGGTCAGCCCCAGCATTTT	CASSLVRRQGRRGQPQHF
TRBJ1-1	TRBV7-2	TRBD1	NA	TGTGCCAGCAGCCCGACAGGGTTCAAATACTCTTCTGAAGCTTTCTTT	CASSPTGFKYSSEAFF
TRBJ1-5	TRBV6-6	NA	few	TGTGCCAGCAGACCCGGGACGCAGAGCAATCAGCCCCAGCATTTT	CASRPGTQSNQPQHF
TRBJ2-7	TRBV14	NA	few	TGTGCCAGCAGCCTATGGACCTACGAGCAGTACTTC	CASSLWTYEQYF